The 32 T cell receptor beta chains presented below share a single source sample, sequenced in a study of OX40 agonist ivuxolimab in advanced cancers. The table came from immunoSEQ multiplex PCR; TCRdb's copy has only in-frame clones and leaves some out. Of around 50,000 clones in the sample, 81% were seen once. The sample here was CD4+ or CD8+ T cells sorted from blood, taken in a trial of the OX40 agonist ivuxolimab. The receptor set was obtained from an adult with an advanced solid tumor such as melanoma, head and neck, liver or kidney cancer.

The chain is built from TRBV2 and TRBJ1-6, with D perhaps matching TRBD1 (6 bases). CDR1 is SNHLY and CDR2 is FYNNEI in the germline V gene. The V end lost 6 bases, the J end lost 1 base, and 13 bases lay between the germline ends. CDR3 length: 16 amino acids. CDR3 sequence: CASRKDRSSYNSPLHF. The CDR3 DNA sequence: TGTGCCAGCAGGAAAGACAGGTCTTCCTATAATTCACCCCTCCACTTT.

For the CDR3, the DNA is TGTGCCAGCAGCTTACAGAATAGCAATCAGCCCCAGCATTTT. This gives the protein CASSLQNSNQPQHF. V and J are TRBV5-5 and TRBJ1-5, with D unclear. In germline, CDR1 is SGHKS, CDR2 YYEKEE (reference sequence). Trimming took off 2 bases at V and 0 bases at J, with 6 bases between the two ends. This CDR3 has 14 residues.

This clone appeared once. The V call is TRBV28, the J call TRBJ2-7; D may be TRBD2 (5 bases). V gave up 7 bases and J gave up 3 bases, with 10 bases separating them. Germline V gives CDR1 MDHEN, CDR2 SYDVKM. The CDR3 has 12 amino acids. CDR3 DNA sequence: TGTGCCAGCAAGTCCGGGGTCTACGAGCAGTACTTC. It translates to CASKSGVYEQYF.

The genes are TRBV6-1 and TRBJ2-7; D is possibly TRBD2 (5 bases). Germline V gene data show CDR1 as MNHNS and CDR2 as SASEGT. This CDR3 has 16 amino acids. The V and J ends lost 0 bases and 5 bases respectively, with 17 bases between them. The chain's CDR3 is CASSEAYWESFHEQYF. The CDR3 bases are TGTGCCAGCAGTGAAGCTTATTGGGAGTCATTCCACGAGCAGTACTTC.

The V and J genes are TRBV6-5 and TRBJ1-4; D remains ambiguous. The germline gives CDR1 MNHEY, CDR2 SVGAGI. The CDR3 loop spans 14 amino acids. The V end lost 6 bases, the J end lost 0 bases, and 8 bases lay between the germline ends. CDR3 nucleotides: TGTGCCAGCAGGACTGGTGCAACTAATGAAAAACTGTTTTTT. Its protein is CASRTGATNEKLFF.

The chain joins TRBV19 to TRBJ2-3, with D hard to call. CDR3 length: 14 residues. V gave up 5 bases and J gave up 1 base, with 10 bases separating them. Germline V gene data show CDR1 as LNHDA and CDR2 as SQIVND (reference sequence). This CDR3 is CASSPRIGTDTQYF. The CDR3 DNA reads TGTGCCAGTAGTCCCCGAATTGGCACAGATACGCAGTATTTT.

The V and J genes are TRBV7-7 and TRBJ2-3; D is unresolved. Germline V gene data show CDR1 as SSHAT and CDR2 as FNYEAQ (reference sequence). This CDR3 spans 13 amino acids. Trimming cost V 10 bases and J 2 bases, with 13 bases left between them. The CDR3 coding sequence is TGTGCCACCTCGACAAGCCCCACAGATACGCAGTATTTT. It specifies CATSTSPTDTQYF.

V is TRBV7-9 and J is TRBJ2-1; 9 bases are shared with TRBD1. There are 15 residues in the CDR3. V shed 5 bases, J shed 7 bases, and the junction held 9 bases outside the gene matches. Germline assignment: CDR1 SEHNR and CDR2 FQNEAQ (reference sequence). The CDR3 region is CASSPNRGLGNEQFF. The CDR3 bases are TGTGCCAGCAGCCCGAACAGGGGGCTGGGGAATGAGCAGTTCTTC.

This clone appeared once. The chain recombines TRBV5-4 with TRBJ2-5; D tentatively fits TRBD1 or TRBD2 (6 bases each). CDR1 and CDR2 from the germline V gene are SGHNT and YYREEE (reference sequence). The V end was cut by 0 bases, the J end by 4 bases, with 10 bases between. The CDR3 runs 14 residues. For the CDR3, the DNA is TGTGCCAGCAGCTTGGGGGGGGCACCAGAGACCCAGTACTTC. As protein: CASSLGGAPETQYF. Complete variable domain (other parts from reference TRBV5-4 and TRBJ2-5): ETGVTQSPTHLIKTRGQQVTLRCSSQSGHNTVSWYQQALGQGPQFIFQYYREEENGRGNFPPRFSGLQFPNYSSELNVNALELDDSALYLCASSLGGAPETQYFGPGTRLLVL.

This clone came up a few times. Other nucleotide sequences from this sample produce the same CDR3. CDR3 region: CASSLEGSNQPQHF. As DNA, the CDR3 is TGCGCCAGCAGCTTGGAGGGTAGCAATCAGCCCCAGCATTTT. V and J are TRBV5-1 and TRBJ1-5, with D hard to call. CDR1 and CDR2 from the germline V gene are SGHRS and YFSETQ. This CDR3 has 14 residues. V dropped 0 bases and J dropped 0 bases, with 4 bases sitting between them.

The J gene is TRBJ1-2, the V gene TRBV18, with no clear D. Germline CDR1 KGHSH, CDR2 LQKENI. CDR3 length: 15 residues. V lost 0 bases and J 2 bases, leaving 10 bases between the germline ends. CDR3 loop: CASSPPGRENYGYTF. For the CDR3, the DNA is TGTGCCAGCTCACCACCGGGGAGGGAGAACTATGGCTACACCTTC.

A word on this clone: The same CDR3 also results from other DNA sequences found in this sample. This rearrangement joins TRBV5-4 to TRBJ2-5, with 7 positions matching TRBD2. With V trimmed by 4 bases and J by 8 bases, 11 bases remained unmatched. The CDR3 has 14 residues. Germline CDR1 is SGHNT and CDR2 is YYREEE (reference sequence). The CDR3 DNA reads as TGTGCCAGCAGCCCCGGCGGGGGAGTAGAAACCCAGTACTTC. It specifies CASSPGGGVETQYF.

This clone appeared a single time. This rearrangement joins TRBV6-5 to TRBJ1-2, with 7 nucleotides matching TRBD1. The germline V gene encodes CDR1 MNHEY and CDR2 SVGAGI. J gave up 5 bases and V 7 bases, and 13 bases lay outside the gene matches. The CDR3 spans 15 residues. CDR3 nucleotide sequence: TGTGCCAGCACTCCCACCGGGACAGAACTTTATGGCTACACCTTC. It is translated as CASTPTGTELYGYTF.

This clone was observed a few times. This sequence joins TRBV12-5 and TRBJ1-2; tentatively, D is TRBD1 (6 bases). This CDR3 region has 14 residues. The germline CDR1 and CDR2 sequences are LGHNT and FRNRAP. Trimming cost V 1 base and J 8 bases, with 14 bases left between them. The CDR3 nucleotides read TGTGCTAGTGGTTTGGGAGCGGGGGGCGGAGGCTACACCTTC. Translated: CASGLGAGGGGYTF.

Only a few counts were recorded for this clone. The chain carries TRBV20-1 and TRBJ2-3; no clear D. With 5 bases removed from V and 2 bases from J, the gap between germline ends came to 5 bases. Germline V gene sequence: CDR1 DFQATT, CDR2 SNEGSKA (reference sequence). This CDR3 region has 11 residues. The CDR3 DNA is TGCAGTGCTGCCCCCACAGATACGCAGTATTTT. This sequence encodes CSAAPTDTQYF.

This rearrangement joins TRBV6-6 to TRBJ2-1; a possible D gene is TRBD1 (5 bases). The CDR3 runs 16 residues. Germline lookup yields CDR1 MNHNY and CDR2 SVGAGI (reference sequence). Trimming removed 7 bases from V and 7 bases from J, with 23 bases in between. CDR3 DNA sequence: TGTGCCAGCATCGACAGATTACAGGACGGCGGTAATGAGCAGTTCTTC. It encodes CASIDRLQDGGNEQFF.

The genes are TRBV5-1 and TRBJ2-2; 8 bases align to TRBD2. CDR1 SGHRS and CDR2 YFSETQ come from the germline V gene. Unmatched junction bases numbered 6, after V lost 1 base and J lost 4 bases. The CDR3 covers 16 residues. DNA of the CDR3: TGCGCCAGCAGCTTGCGGGCGGGGGGACCCACCGGGGAGCTGTTTTTT. It is translated as CASSLRAGGPTGELFF.

The chain uses TRBV2 and TRBJ1-6; 7 bases fit TRBD1. The germline V gene has CDR1 SNHLY and CDR2 FYNNEI. With 7 bases clipped from V and 0 bases from J, the junction kept 6 bases outside the gene matches. The CDR3 has 16 residues. The CDR3: CASIQDRSSYNSPLHF. The CDR3, as DNA: TGTGCCAGCATCCAGGACAGGAGCTCCTATAATTCACCCCTCCACTTT.

V and J are TRBV6-1 and TRBJ1-2; D is unresolved. The germline gives CDR1 MNHNS, CDR2 SASEGT. V was shortened by 0 bases and J by 8 bases, with 10 bases between the two germline ends. The CDR3 is 13 residues long. The CDR3 reads CASSEASVGGYTF. The CDR3 nucleotides read TGTGCCAGCAGTGAAGCGAGTGTGGGGGGCTACACCTTC.

This chain joins TRBV11-1 and TRBJ2-2; 7 nucleotides agree with TRBD1. V dropped 4 bases and J dropped 5; count of bases not matched to a gene: 7. The CDR3 runs to 15 residues. Germline V CDR1 and CDR2: SGHAT, FQDESV (reference sequence). CDR3 amino acids: CASSSRQGGTGELFF. CDR3 nucleotides: TGTGCCAGCAGCTCCAGACAGGGCGGAACCGGGGAGCTGTTTTTT.

This clone was recorded once. This chain connects TRBV5-1 to TRBJ2-5, with D perhaps TRBD2 (6 bases). The V gene's germline CDR1 is SGHRS and CDR2 YFSETQ. V was cut by 0 bases and J by 11 bases, with 20 bases left in between. The CDR3 is 15 amino acids. DNA for the CDR3: TGCGCCAGCAGCTTGGGACGATCCGGGGGATGGGAGCAGTACTTC. Translation: CASSLGRSGGWEQYF.

The chain uses TRBV7-9 and TRBJ2-5; D is unresolved. This CDR3 is 14 amino acids long. V gave up 5 bases and J gave up 3 bases, with 13 bases separating them. Germline lookup yields CDR1 SEHNR and CDR2 FQNEAQ (reference sequence). The CDR3, as DNA: TGTGCCAGCAGCCCGGGCGTCTATGAAGAGACCCAGTACTTC. Amino acid sequence: CASSPGVYEETQYF.

The chain uses TRBV9 and TRBJ2-5, with 7 bases matching TRBD2. The CDR3 extends over 13 amino acids. Germline V CDR1 and CDR2: SGDLS, YYNGEE. Trimming took 3 bases from V and 5 from J; bases not matched to a gene: 4. The CDR3 coding sequence is TGTGCCAGCAGCGCGGCGGGGGTCGAGACCCAGTACTTC. Translated: CASSAAGVETQYF.

The table lists this clone with a few counts. V is TRBV6-1 and J is TRBJ1-5; D may be TRBD1 (6 bases). The CDR3 runs 14 residues. Germline assignment: CDR1 MNHNS and CDR2 SASEGT. Trimming shortened V by 6 bases and J by 2 bases, and 11 bases separated the two germline ends. CDR3 sequence (DNA): TGTGCCAGCAGACTCAGACAGGGCAATCAGCCCCAGCATTTT. Protein: CASRLRQGNQPQHF.

V and J are TRBV7-2 and TRBJ2-3, with TRBD2 matching over 10 bases. Germline CDR1 and CDR2: SGHTA and FQGNSA. This CDR3 has 15 residues. With 5 bases clipped from V and 6 bases from J, the junction kept 8 bases outside the gene matches. CDR3 sequence (DNA): TGTGCCAGCAGCCCTACCGGGACTAGCGCCGATACGCAGTATTTT. Its protein is CASSPTGTSADTQYF.

The chain is built from TRBV29-1 and TRBJ1-2, with D unresolved. The V end lost 2 bases, the J end lost 9 bases, and 7 bases lay between the germline ends. This CDR3 has 10 residues. Per germline, CDR1 SQVTM and CDR2 ANQGSEA. The CDR3 reads CSVETGSYTF. In nucleotides, the CDR3 is TGCAGCGTTGAAACGGGGAGCTACACCTTC.

The chain carries TRBV4-1 and TRBJ2-1, with D perhaps TRBD1 (7 bases). Germline-derived CDR1 and CDR2 are MGHRA and YSYEKL. CDR3 length equals 15 residues. Trimming stripped 1 base from V and 7 bases from J, with 14 bases between. CDR3 nucleotide sequence: TGCGCCAGCAGCCAAGCGACAGGGAGGAAAAATGAGCAGTTCTTC. It translates to CASSQATGRKNEQFF.

The chain couples TRBV29-1 to TRBJ2-7, with 11 bases aligning to TRBD2. Germline CDR1 SQVTM, CDR2 ANQGSEA. CDR3 length: 13 amino acids. V was clipped by 6 bases and J by 3 bases; unmatched bases: 4. The CDR3, as DNA: TGCAGCGTAACTAGCGGGGGAAACTACGAGCAGTACTTC. This translates into CSVTSGGNYEQYF.

The chain uses TRBV4-1 and TRBJ2-1; D possibly corresponds to TRBD1 (6 bases). V lost 2 bases, J lost 2 bases, and 16 bases lay in between. Germline CDR1 reads MGHRA; CDR2 reads YSYEKL. The CDR3 runs to 17 residues. CDR3 DNA sequence: TGCGCCAGCAGCCAACTCATGACAGGCCCGACCTACAATGAGCAGTTCTTC. It translates to CASSQLMTGPTYNEQFF.

The CDR3 nucleotides are TGTGCCAGCAGCCTTCAGGGGGCCGACACAGATACGCAGTATTTT. Residues: CASSLQGADTDTQYF. J is TRBJ2-3 and V is TRBV7-2; 8 bases agree with TRBD1. Per germline, CDR1 SGHTA and CDR2 FQGNSA. V shed 5 bases and J 2 bases; nucleotides not matched to a gene: 6. The CDR3 is 15 amino acids. Full variable domain (rest looked up from reference TRBV7-2 and TRBJ2-3): GAGVSQSPSNKVTEKGKDVELRCDPISGHTALYWYRQSLGQGLEFLIYFQGNSAPDKSGLPSDRFSAERTGGSVSTLTIQRTQQEDSAVYLCASSLQGADTDTQYFGPGTRLTVL.

The V and J genes are TRBV25-1 and TRBJ1-4, with a possible D match to TRBD1 (5 bases). CDR3 length equals 13 residues. V lost 5 bases and J lost 8, with 12 bases in between. Germline values: CDR1 MGHDK, CDR2 SYGVNS. The CDR3 DNA follows: TGTGCCAGCAGTCTGGCCAGGGCGGAAAAACTGTTTTTT. It specifies CASSLARAEKLFF.

The chain uses TRBV25-1 and TRBJ1-4, with TRBD1 matching 9 bases. The CDR3 sequence is 13 residues long. The germline V gene encodes CDR1 MGHDK and CDR2 SYGVNS. The V segment lost 6 bases and the J segment 8 bases; nucleotides outside the gene matches: 4. CDR3 loop: CASRGDREEKLFF. The CDR3 DNA sequence: TGTGCCAGCAGGGGGGACAGGGAAGAAAAACTGTTTTTT.